The rows below give T cell receptor beta chains drawn from one sample of a study of long-term antiretroviral therapy in people with HIV. Only in-frame clones appear in the TCRdb table, and some are missing; sequencing was by immunoSEQ multiplex PCR. The sample holds 20,000 to 25,000 clones, approximately 80% seen once. The material sequenced was unsorted PBMCs, taken 1.2 years after starting antiretroviral therapy. Receptors were obtained from a middle-aged woman with HIV. CDR3s include the opening cysteine and the closing phenylalanine or tryptophan. Each record gives: clone size, V gene, J gene, D gene, CDR3 DNA, CDR3 protein. The D gene is left open where the match is weak. Size is omitted from some rows. Given values are once, few, many or a class for expanded clones.

abundance: .; v_gene: TRBV27; j_gene: TRBJ1-5; d_gene: .; CDR3nt: TGTGCCAGCAGTTTAGGGTCATATAGCAATCAGCCCCAGCATTTT; CDR3aa: CASSLGSYSNQPQHF
abundance: .; v_gene: TRBV18; j_gene: TRBJ2-2; d_gene: .; CDR3nt: TGTGCCAGCTCACCACCGACAGGGAGGGTAACCGGGGAGCTGTTTTTT; CDR3aa: CASSPPTGRVTGELFF
abundance: .; v_gene: TRBV6-5; j_gene: TRBJ2-1; d_gene: TRBD2; CDR3nt: TGTGCCAGCAGCCGGACTAGCGGGAACAATGAGCAGTTCTTC; CDR3aa: CASSRTSGNNEQFF
abundance: .; v_gene: TRBV7-8; j_gene: TRBJ2-1; d_gene: .; CDR3nt: TGTGCCAGCAGCATCAATGAGCAGTTCTTC; CDR3aa: CASSINEQFF
abundance: .; v_gene: TRBV15; j_gene: TRBJ2-2; d_gene: .; CDR3nt: TGTGCCACCAGCAGAGATCTGTTCAGTGTAGGCGGGGAGCTGTTTTTT; CDR3aa: CATSRDLFSVGGELFF
abundance: .; v_gene: TRBV5-1; j_gene: TRBJ2-5; d_gene: .; CDR3nt: TGCGCCAGCAGCCCCCCGGGGATCCAAGAGACCCAGTACTTC; CDR3aa: CASSPPGIQETQYF
abundance: few; v_gene: TRBV7-2; j_gene: TRBJ2-7; d_gene: TRBD2; CDR3nt: TGTGCCAGCAGCCATAGGGCGGGAGGGCCTTACGAGCAGTACTTC; CDR3aa: CASSHRAGGPYEQYF
abundance: once; v_gene: TRBV7-9; j_gene: TRBJ2-3; d_gene: TRBD2; CDR3nt: TGTGCCAGCAGCCTAGCGGGAGGCCCCACAGATACGCAGTATTTT; CDR3aa: CASSLAGGPTDTQYF
abundance: few; v_gene: TRBV15; j_gene: TRBJ1-1; d_gene: .; CDR3nt: TGTGCCACCAGCAGAGATCGGGCAGGTGGCGGACCAATAAGCGTAACTGAAGCTTTCTTT; CDR3aa: CATSRDRAGGGPISVTEAFF
abundance: .; v_gene: TRBV5-1; j_gene: TRBJ2-3; d_gene: .; CDR3nt: TGCGCCAGCAGCTATAGCACAGATACGCAGTATTTT; CDR3aa: CASSYSTDTQYF
abundance: .; v_gene: TRBV19; j_gene: TRBJ2-7; d_gene: TRBD1; CDR3nt: TGTGCCAGTAGTAACCGACAGGGGGGCTACGAGCAGTACTTC; CDR3aa: CASSNRQGGYEQYF
abundance: .; v_gene: TRBV5-1; j_gene: TRBJ2-5; d_gene: TRBD1; CDR3nt: TGCGCCAGCAGCTTCAGGGGGTCCAACCAAGAGACCCAGTACTTC; CDR3aa: CASSFRGSNQETQYF
abundance: .; v_gene: TRBV28; j_gene: TRBJ2-3; d_gene: TRBD2; CDR3nt: TGTGCCAGCAGCCAACACCGAAGACTAGCGGGACCGTCCGGGGCAGATACGCAGTATTTT; CDR3aa: CASSQHRRLAGPSGADTQYF
abundance: few; v_gene: TRBV28; j_gene: TRBJ1-2; d_gene: .; CDR3nt: TGTGCCAGCACCGTGGGACTGAACTATGGCTACACCTTC; CDR3aa: CASTVGLNYGYTF
abundance: .; v_gene: TRBV13; j_gene: TRBJ1-4; d_gene: .; CDR3nt: TGTGCCAGCAGACAGGCCCCTAATGAAAAACTGTTTTTT; CDR3aa: CASRQAPNEKLFF
abundance: .; v_gene: TRBV5-6; j_gene: TRBJ2-2; d_gene: .; CDR3nt: TGTGCCAGCAGCCCCGAATGGCCTAACACCGGGGAGCTGTTTTTT; CDR3aa: CASSPEWPNTGELFF
abundance: .; v_gene: TRBV11-2; j_gene: TRBJ2-1; d_gene: .; CDR3nt: TGTGCCAGCAGCGACGGGGCGTACAATGAGCAGTTCTTC; CDR3aa: CASSDGAYNEQFF
abundance: .; v_gene: TRBV19; j_gene: TRBJ2-4; d_gene: .; CDR3nt: TGTGCCAGTAGCCAACGGACAGTTAAAAACATTCAGTACTTC; CDR3aa: CASSQRTVKNIQYF
abundance: .; v_gene: TRBV7-8; j_gene: TRBJ1-2; d_gene: .; CDR3nt: TGTGCCAGCAGCCCGGGACCGCGAGCTAACTATGGCTACACCTTC; CDR3aa: CASSPGPRANYGYTF
abundance: .; v_gene: TRBV5-1; j_gene: TRBJ1-4; d_gene: TRBD1; CDR3nt: TGCGCCAGCAAATCCCTCTCGGGGACAGGGAATGAAAAACTGTTTTTT; CDR3aa: CASKSLSGTGNEKLFF
abundance: .; v_gene: TRBV18; j_gene: TRBJ2-1; d_gene: TRBD2; CDR3nt: TGTGCCAGCTCATTGGGGGAGGGCGCTTACAATGAGCAGTTCTTC; CDR3aa: CASSLGEGAYNEQFF
abundance: .; v_gene: TRBV19; j_gene: TRBJ2-1; d_gene: .; CDR3nt: TGTGCCAGTAGTTCCACAGGTATTCATGAGCAGTTCTTC; CDR3aa: CASSSTGIHEQFF